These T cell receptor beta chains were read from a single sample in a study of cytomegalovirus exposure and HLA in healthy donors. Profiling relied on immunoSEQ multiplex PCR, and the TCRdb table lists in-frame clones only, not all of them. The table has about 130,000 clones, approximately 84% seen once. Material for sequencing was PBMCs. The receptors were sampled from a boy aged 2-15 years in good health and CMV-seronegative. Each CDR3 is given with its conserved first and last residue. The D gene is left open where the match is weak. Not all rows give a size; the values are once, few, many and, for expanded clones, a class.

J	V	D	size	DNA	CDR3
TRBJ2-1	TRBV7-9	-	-	TGTGCCAGCAGCTTGACAAATAACAATGGGCAGTTCTTC	CASSLTNNNGQFF
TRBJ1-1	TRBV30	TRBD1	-	TGTGCCTCCAGAGACAGGGGGTTTATGAACACTGAAGCTTTCTTT	CASRDRGFMNTEAFF
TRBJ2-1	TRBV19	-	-	TGTGCCAGTAGTATAGGGGAGGGGGGTGAGCAGTTCTTC	CASSIGEGGEQFF
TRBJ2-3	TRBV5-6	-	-	TGTGCCAGCAGCTTCCTACTCGAAGCTAGCACAGATACGCAGTATTTT	CASSFLLEASTDTQYF
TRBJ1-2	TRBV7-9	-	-	TGTGCCAGCAGCGCGGAAATGCCCGGTGTAGCCCCATACTACGGCTACACCTTC	CASSAEMPGVAPYYGYTF
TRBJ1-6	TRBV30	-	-	TGTGCCTGGAGTGTAAGGAGTCAGATACATAATTCACCCCTCCACTTT	CAWSVRSQIHNSPLHF
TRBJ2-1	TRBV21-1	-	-	TGTGCCAGCAGCAAAGACGGGACAGGGGACAATGAGCAGTTCTTC	CASSKDGTGDNEQFF
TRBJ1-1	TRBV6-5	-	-	TGTGCCAGCCGGGAACAGAAGAACACTGAAGCTTTCTTT	CASREQKNTEAFF
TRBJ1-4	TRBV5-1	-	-	TGCGCCAGCAGCCCCGCAGGAACAACTAATGAAAAACTGTTTTTT	CASSPAGTTNEKLFF
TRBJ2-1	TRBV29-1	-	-	TGCAGCGCCCCAGGGGCGAACGAGCAGTTCTTC	CSAPGANEQFF
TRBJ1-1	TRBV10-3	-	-	TGTGCCATCAGCTCACTCACAGGACCCTGGAACACTGAAGCTTTCTTT	CAISSLTGPWNTEAFF
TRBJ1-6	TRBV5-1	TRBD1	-	TGCGCCAGCAGCTTGGAGGGGACAGGCAATTTACCCCTCCACTTT	CASSLEGTGNLPLHF
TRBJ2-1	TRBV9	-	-	TGTGCCAGCAGCGTAGATGTAGGGGGGGGGATTCGGAATGAGCAGTTCTTC	CASSVDVGGGIRNEQFF
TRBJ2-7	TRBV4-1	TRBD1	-	TGCGCCAGCAGCAGACTCAAACGGGACAGCGTCCACGAGCAGTACTTC	CASSRLKRDSVHEQYF
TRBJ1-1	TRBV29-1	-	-	TGCAGCGTTAGAGGGGGGGTTGGGGAGGGGACTGAAGCTTTCTTT	CSVRGGVGEGTEAFF
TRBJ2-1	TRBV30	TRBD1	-	TGTGCCTGGAGTGCAGGGGGCACTTACAATGAGCAGTTCTTC	CAWSAGGTYNEQFF
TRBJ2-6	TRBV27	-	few	TGTGCCAGCAGTGACCTTGAGGCGGCCTACTCTGGGGCCAACGTCCTGACTTTC	CASSDLEAAYSGANVLTF
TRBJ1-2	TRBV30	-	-	TGTGCCTGGAGTGTGGGAGGGGGGAAAGGCTACACCTTC	CAWSVGGGKGYTF
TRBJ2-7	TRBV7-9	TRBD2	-	TGTGCCAGCAGCTTGACGGGACTAGCTACGGACGAGCAGTACTTC	CASSLTGLATDEQYF
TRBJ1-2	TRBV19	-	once	TGTGCCAGTAGCCCTACAGGGATCTATGGCTACACCTTC	CASSPTGIYGYTF
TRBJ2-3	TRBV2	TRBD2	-	TGTGCCAGCAGTGAAGGTGACGGGGGGATAACAGATACGCAGTATTTT	CASSEGDGGITDTQYF
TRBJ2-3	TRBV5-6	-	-	TGTGCCAGCAGCTTGGTAATAGCGGGCACAGATACGCAGTATTTT	CASSLVIAGTDTQYF
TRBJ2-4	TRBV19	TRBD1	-	TGTGCCAGTAGTATGGGGACAGGTTTGAACATTCAGTACTTC	CASSMGTGLNIQYF
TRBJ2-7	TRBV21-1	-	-	TGTGCCAGCAGCAAAGAAGGCCAGGGACTTTACTACGAGCAGTACTTC	CASSKEGQGLYYEQYF
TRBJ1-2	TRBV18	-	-	TGTGCCAGCTCAATGACAGGCTATGGCTACACCTTC	CASSMTGYGYTF
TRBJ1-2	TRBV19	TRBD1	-	TGTGCCAGTAGTGTCTTCAGGGGGCTGAGCTATGGCTACACCTTC	CASSVFRGLSYGYTF
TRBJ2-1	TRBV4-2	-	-	TGTGCCAGCAGCCAAGTGCAAATAGGGGGCTCCTACAATGAGCAGTTCTTC	CASSQVQIGGSYNEQFF
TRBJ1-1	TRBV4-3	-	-	TGCGCCAGCAGCCGAGTCTCGAGTTTTTTGAACACTGAAGCTTTCTTT	CASSRVSSFLNTEAFF
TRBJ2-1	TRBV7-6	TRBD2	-	TGTGCCAGCAGCCCAGGGACTAGCATTGAGCAGTTCTTC	CASSPGTSIEQFF
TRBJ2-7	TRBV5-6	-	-	TGTGCCAGCAGCTTTGGTCGGGGGCAGTACTTC	CASSFGRGQYF
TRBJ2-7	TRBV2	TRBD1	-	TGTGCCAGCAGTGAGGAACCGGGACAGGGGTGGTACGAGCAGTACTTC	CASSEEPGQGWYEQYF
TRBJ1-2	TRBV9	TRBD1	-	TGTGCCAGCAGCGAGGGACAGGGAAACTATGGCTACACCTTC	CASSEGQGNYGYTF
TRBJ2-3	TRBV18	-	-	TGTGCCAGCTCACCTCCGGCGGGTTTCACAGATACGCAGTATTTT	CASSPPAGFTDTQYF
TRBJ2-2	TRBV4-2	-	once	TGTGCCAGCAGCCAAGATACCCTCGCCCTCGGCGGGGAGCTGTTTTTT	CASSQDTLALGGELFF
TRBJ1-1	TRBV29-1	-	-	TGCAGCGTTGAAGAGGGGGAGGGATACACTGAAGCTTTCTTT	CSVEEGEGYTEAFF
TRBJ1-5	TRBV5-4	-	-	TGTGCCAGCAGCTTGTACGGTCAGCCCCAGCATTTT	CASSLYGQPQHF
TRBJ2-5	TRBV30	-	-	TGTGCCTGGGGGCCAGCGGGCGGCTACACCCTTGGGGAGACCCAGTACTTC	CAWGPAGGYTLGETQYF
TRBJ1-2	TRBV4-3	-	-	TGCGCCAGCAGCCAAGATCAAGGGGATGGCTACACCTTC	CASSQDQGDGYTF
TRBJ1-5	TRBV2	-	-	TGTGCCAGCAGTCGGGCGGGGCTGGGGTCGAATCAGCCCCAGCATTTT	CASSRAGLGSNQPQHF
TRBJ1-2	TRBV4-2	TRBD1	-	TGTGCCAGCAGCCAAGACCCCAGGGGACAGGGGGGGAACTATGGCTACACCTTC	CASSQDPRGQGGNYGYTF
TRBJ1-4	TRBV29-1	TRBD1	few	TGCAGCGTTGAAGACCTCGGGACAGGTGGTGAAAAACTGTTTTTT	CSVEDLGTGGEKLFF
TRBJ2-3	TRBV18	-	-	TGTGCCAGCTCCCGGGACTTCGATCCGGATACGCAGTATTTT	CASSRDFDPDTQYF
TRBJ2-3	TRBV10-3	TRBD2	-	TGTGCCATCAGTGAGTCCCGAGCGGGGGGTGCGGATACGCAGTATTTT	CAISESRAGGADTQYF
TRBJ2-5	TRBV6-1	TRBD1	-	TGTGCCAGCAGCAGACAGGGGGGAAGAGAGACCCAGTACTTC	CASSRQGGRETQYF
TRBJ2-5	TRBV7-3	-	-	TGTGCCAGCAGCTTAATAGTGTCCGAGACCCAGTACTTC	CASSLIVSETQYF
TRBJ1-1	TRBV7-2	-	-	TGTGCCAGCAGCTTCACAGGGTTGGCCCCCAGGACTGAAGCTTTCTTT	CASSFTGLAPRTEAFF
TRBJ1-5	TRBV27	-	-	TGTGCCAGCAGTCCCCAGGGAACCAATCAGCCCCAGCATTTT	CASSPQGTNQPQHF
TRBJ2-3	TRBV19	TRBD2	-	TGTGCCAGCGGGGGAGGGTTAAGTACAGATACGCAGTATTTT	CASGGGLSTDTQYF
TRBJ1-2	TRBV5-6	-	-	TGTGCCAGCAGCTTGGCCAACGTAGTATCTGGGCCGGGGGGGAGCTACACCTTC	CASSLANVVSGPGGSYTF
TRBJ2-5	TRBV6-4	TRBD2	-	TGTGCCAGCAGTGTGGATGGGACTAGCGGGGAAGAGACCCAGTACTTC	CASSVDGTSGEETQYF
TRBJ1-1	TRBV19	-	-	TGTGCCAGTACAGGGACTGAAGCTTTCTTT	CASTGTEAFF
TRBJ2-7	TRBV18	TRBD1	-	TGTGCCAGCTCACTCGGACAGGGTTACGAGCAGTACTTC	CASSLGQGYEQYF
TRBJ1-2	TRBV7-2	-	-	TGTGCCAGCAGCTTAGATGAGGGGGTTGGGGGCTACACCTTC	CASSLDEGVGGYTF
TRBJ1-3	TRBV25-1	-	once	TGTGCCAGCAGTGAAGGGGGGTCTCCTGGAAACACCATATATTTT	CASSEGGSPGNTIYF
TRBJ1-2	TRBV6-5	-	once	TGTGCCAGCAGTTCCAGAGTGAGGATCGGCTATGGCTACACCTTC	CASSSRVRIGYGYTF
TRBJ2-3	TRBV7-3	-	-	TGTGCCAGCAGCTTAGGGAGAGATACGCAGTATTTT	CASSLGRDTQYF
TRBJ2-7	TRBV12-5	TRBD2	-	TGTGCTAGTGGTTCCCTGACTAGCGGAGCCTACGAGCAGTACTTC	CASGSLTSGAYEQYF
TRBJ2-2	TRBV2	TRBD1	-	TGTGCCAGCAGCCAGGACAGGGGATTCACCGGGGAGCTGTTTTTT	CASSQDRGFTGELFF
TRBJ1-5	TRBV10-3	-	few	TGTGCCATCAGTGAGTCGAGGGGGAACTCCAATCAGCCCCAGCATTTT	CAISESRGNSNQPQHF